The 28 T cell receptor beta chains reported below all come from one sample, sequenced in a study of T cells in Graves' hyperthyroidism and ophthalmopathy. Regions amplified from RNA transcripts were the TCR beta CDR3 regions. TCR CDR3 underwent first-round RT-PCR with the HTBI primer set. In TCRdb, the multiplex PCR reads were re-called with MiXCR into one record per CDR3 protein. There are about 600,000 distinct CDR3 sequences in the sample; roughly 15% occur only once, and under 15% lies in the top ten. The sample consisted of blood. These receptors came from a woman between 50 and 59 years old with Graves' ophthalmopathy.

Ten or more counts support this clonotype. The rearrangement links TRBV29-1 to TRBJ2-3; 7 nucleotides line up with TRBD1. V shed 4 bases and J 0 bases; nucleotides not matched to a gene: 13. CDR1 and CDR2 (germline): SQVTM, ANQGSEA. The length of the CDR3 is 17 residues. The CDR3, as DNA: TGCAGCGTTGCCCAGGGACAGTTCGATTATAGCACAGATACGCAGTATTTT. This translates into CSVAQGQFDYSTDTQYF.

The table lists this clonotype with a few counts. The chain is built from TRBV15 and TRBJ2-7; 13 bases agree with TRBD2. V shed 5 bases, J shed 3 bases, and the junction held 10 bases outside the gene matches. Germline values: CDR1 LNHNV, CDR2 YYDKDF (reference sequence). The CDR3 contains 17 residues. CDR3 nucleotides: TGTGCCACCAGCGCGTCTCCGGGGACTAGCGGGATCTACGAGCAGTACTTC. It is translated as CATSASPGTSGIYEQYF.

This clonotype was picked up a small number of times. The chain combines TRBV12-3 or TRBV12-4 with TRBJ1-2; the match to TRBD1 covers 10 bases. The length of the CDR3 is 17 residues. The J segment lost 5 bases and the V segment lost 5 bases, leaving 14 bases of the junction unmatched. The CDR3: CASSPRQGASVSYGYTF. The CDR3 nucleotides are TGTGCCAGCAGTCCGCGACAGGGGGCGTCCGTTAGTTATGGCTACACCTTC.

The chain uses TRBV9 and TRBJ2-7; the D is unclear. Germline V gene data show CDR1 as SGDLS and CDR2 as YYNGEE. V lost 0 bases and J lost 2, with 12 bases in between. The CDR3 sequence is 15 residues long. The CDR3 DNA reads TGTGCCAGCAGCGTAGAGGGTAGCACCACCTACGAGCAGTACTTC. Its translation is CASSVEGSTTYEQYF.

The chain has TRBV20-1 and TRBJ2-1; D not resolved. Trimming took 5 bases from V and 5 from J, leaving 16 bases between them. Germline V gene lookup returns CDR1 DFQATT and CDR2 SNEGSKA (reference sequence). The CDR3 has 14 amino acids. CDR3 amino acids: CSAVEPPAHNEQFF. The CDR3, as DNA: TGCAGTGCTGTTGAACCTCCAGCCCACAATGAGCAGTTCTTC.

Details on this clonotype: It may be a read error: a sequence one base away is much more abundant. The chain carries TRBV20-1 and TRBJ2-1, with TRBD2 matching 8 bases. From germline, CDR1 is DFQATT and CDR2 SNEGSKA (reference sequence). The CDR3 runs 14 residues. CDR3 DNA: TGCAGTGCTCTAGCACTAGCGGTATACAGTGAGCAGTTCTTC. Its translation is CSALALAVYSEQFF.

For this clonotype: A much larger clone lies a single base off, so this may be a read error. The CDR3 ends on some other residue instead of the conserved phenylalanine or tryptophan, so this is likely a read error. The chain joins TRBV5-1 to TRBJ2-1, with 14 bases matching TRBD2. The CDR3 contains 18 residues. CDR1 and CDR2 (germline): SGHRS, YFSETQ. J was trimmed by 3 bases and V by 6 bases; bases with no gene match: 11. DNA of the CDR3: TGCGCCAGCAAAAAATCCGGGACTAGCGGGAGTCTCTACAATGAGCAGTTCCTC. This translates into CASKKSGTSGSLYNEQFL.

The V gene is TRBV11-3, the J gene TRBJ2-3; 8 bases are a match to TRBD2. The CDR3 has 16 residues. Trimming took 5 bases from V and 1 from J; bases not matched to a gene: 8. The germline V gene has CDR1 SGHNT and CDR2 YENEEA. In nucleotides, the CDR3 is TGTGCCAGCAGCCCTTCGTACGGGGGGGGCACAGATACGCAGTATTTT. Protein: CASSPSYGGGTDTQYF.

This clonotype was observed many times. This chain connects TRBV28 to TRBJ2-7, with TRBD2 as a possible D gene (5 bases). CDR3 length: 16 amino acids. Trimming removed 2 bases from V and 3 bases from J, with 17 bases in between. Looked up from germline, CDR1 is MDHEN and CDR2 is SYDVKM. CDR3 region: CASSLRFYSAHYEQYF. The DNA of the CDR3 is TGTGCCAGCAGTTTACGGTTTTATAGCGCTCACTACGAGCAGTACTTC.

This clonotype was picked up a small number of times. The chain links TRBV14 to TRBJ2-1, with 11 bases lining up with TRBD1. Germline V CDR1 and CDR2: SGHDN, FVKESK. The CDR3 extends over 16 amino acids. Trimming removed 0 bases from V and 5 bases from J; junction bases left unmatched: 3. CDR3 sequence reads: CASSQEGTGGHNEQFF. The CDR3 DNA is TGTGCCAGCAGCCAAGAAGGGACAGGGGGGCACAATGAGCAGTTCTTC.

Ten or more counts support this clonotype. The chain recombines TRBV29-1 with TRBJ2-1; possible D gene TRBD2, 5 bases. The V gene lost 3 bases and the J gene lost 2 bases, with 11 bases spanning the gap. CDR1 SQVTM and CDR2 ANQGSEA come from the germline V gene. This CDR3 has 14 residues. CDR3 sequence (DNA): TGCAGCGTTGAGGCCAAACTAGCCTACAATGAGCAGTTCTTC. Its translation is CSVEAKLAYNEQFF.

The V gene is TRBV28, the J gene TRBJ1-6; 7 positions match TRBD1. Germline V lookup: CDR1 MDHEN, CDR2 SYDVKM. After removal of 2 bases from V and 10 bases from J, the junction contained 8 bases not matched to a gene. This CDR3 contains 15 residues. The CDR3 region is CASSLPDRLFSPLHF. The CDR3 nucleotides are TGTGCCAGCAGTTTACCGGACAGGCTATTCTCACCCCTCCACTTT.

This chain uses TRBV5-1 with TRBJ2-7, with 9 bases aligning to TRBD2. J was trimmed by 5 bases and V by 3 bases; bases with no gene match: 6. This CDR3 is 14 amino acids long. Germline V lookup: CDR1 SGHRS, CDR2 YFSETQ. CDR3: CASSSGTSPHEQYF. CDR3 nucleotide sequence: TGCGCCAGCAGCTCAGGGACTAGCCCCCACGAGCAGTACTTC. Full variable domain (remainder filled in from reference TRBV5-1 and TRBJ2-7): KAGVTQTPRYLIKTRGQQVTLSCSPISGHRSVSWYQQTPGQGLQFLFEYFSETQRNKGNFPGRFSGRQFSNSRSEMNVSTLELGDSALYLCASSSGTSPHEQYFGPGTRLTVT.

J is TRBJ2-5 and V is TRBV3-1; 13 bases agree with TRBD2. V lost 1 base and J lost 9; bases outside the gene matches: 5. The CDR3 extends over 15 amino acids. Germline CDR1 is LGHDT and CDR2 is YNNKEL (reference sequence). The CDR3 region has the DNA TGTGCCAGCAGCCAAGGGACTAGCGGGAGTAGGCCCCAGTACTTC. This gives the protein CASSQGTSGSRPQYF.

This clonotype was seen ten or more times. The chain couples TRBV7-2 to TRBJ2-2; D is uncertain. From germline, CDR1 is SGHTA and CDR2 FQGNSA. Trimming stripped 8 bases from V and 2 bases from J, with 9 bases between. The CDR3 length is 13 residues. CDR3 residues: CASQPINTGELFF. For the CDR3, the DNA is TGTGCCAGCCAACCAATTAACACCGGGGAGCTGTTTTTT.

This clonotype was detected only a few times. The V gene is TRBV5-1, the J gene TRBJ2-1; possibly TRBD2 for D (7 bases). Germline CDR1 is SGHRS and CDR2 is YFSETQ. The V end was cut by 3 bases, the J end by 9 bases, with 22 bases between. This CDR3 is 16 amino acids long. The CDR3 spells CASSWRGGSEDSEQFF. The CDR3 DNA is TGCGCCAGCAGCTGGAGGGGGGGATCAGAAGATAGTGAGCAGTTCTTC.

This clonotype was counted only a few times. The V gene is TRBV19, the J gene TRBJ2-2, with TRBD1 matching over 10 bases. The V gene's germline CDR1 is LNHDA and CDR2 SQIVND (reference sequence). The CDR3 consists of 15 residues. V trimming: 5 bases; J trimming: 7 bases; junction bases outside the gene matches: 7. As DNA, the CDR3 is TGTGCCAGTAGTCAGCGACAGGGGGCAATCGGGGAGCTGTTTTTT. Translating gives CASSQRQGAIGELFF. The complete variable domain, with remaining parts taken from reference TRBV19 and TRBJ2-2, reads DGGITQSPKYLFRKEGQNVTLSCEQNLNHDAMYWYRQDPGQGLRLIYYSQIVNDFQKGDIAEGYSVSREKKESFPLTVTSAQKNPTAFYLCASSQRQGAIGELFFGEGSRLTVL.

This clonotype was counted a few times. The chain combines TRBV30 with TRBJ1-3; D not resolved. The V and J ends lost 3 bases and 2 bases respectively, with 11 bases between them. Germline-derived CDR1 and CDR2 are GTSNPN and SVGIG (reference sequence). The CDR3 has 14 residues. CDR3 in amino acids: CAWRAYITGNTIYF. CDR3 coding DNA: TGTGCCTGGAGGGCCTACATAACTGGAAACACCATATATTTT.

This clonotype was observed at least ten times. The V gene is TRBV7-8, the J gene TRBJ2-2; D unresolved. There are 15 residues in the CDR3. Trimming left V 6 bases short and J 4 bases short, with 15 bases between. CDR1 and CDR2 (germline): SGHVS, FQNEAQ. CDR3 protein: CASRKMRIITGELFF. In nucleotides, the CDR3 is TGTGCCAGCAGGAAGATGAGGATTATCACCGGGGAGCTGTTTTTT.

The table lists this clonotype with many counts. This sequence joins TRBV6-1 and TRBJ2-3, with TRBD2 identical over 14 bases. V lost 5 bases and J lost 3; bases outside the gene matches: 13. The CDR3 sequence is 19 residues long. Germline values: CDR1 MNHNS, CDR2 SASEGT. CDR3 sequence (DNA): TGTGCCAGCAGTTATACACTTGGGACTAGCGGGAGCTGGACAGATACGCAGTATTTT. It is translated as CASSYTLGTSGSWTDTQYF.

This rearrangement joins TRBV4-2 to TRBJ2-7; TRBD1 matches at 7 bases. J gave up 2 bases and V 3 bases, and 4 bases lay outside the gene matches. This CDR3 has 14 amino acids. The germline gives CDR1 LGHNA, CDR2 YNFKEQ. The CDR3 DNA is TGTGCCAGCAGCCACGGACAGGAGGCCTACGAGCAGTACTTC. It translates to CASSHGQEAYEQYF.

This clonotype showed up just a few times. This chain links TRBV27 with TRBJ1-6, with a possible D match to TRBD1 (6 bases). This CDR3 has 18 amino acids. V was shortened by 3 bases and J by 2 bases, with 17 bases between the two germline ends. Germline V gene lookup returns CDR1 MNHEY and CDR2 SMNVEV (reference sequence). The CDR3 here is CASSLLPTDSTYNSPLHF. CDR3 DNA: TGTGCCAGCAGTTTGCTTCCCACGGACAGCACCTATAATTCACCCCTCCACTTT.

There are many counts of this clonotype. The chain combines TRBV6-2 or TRBV6-3 with TRBJ1-1; unclear D gene. The CDR3 is 13 amino acids. Germline V CDR1 and CDR2: MNHEY, SVGEGT. V was trimmed by 7 bases and J by 0 bases, leaving 9 bases between them. The chain's CDR3 is CASIGQMNTEAFF. Here the CDR3 DNA reads TGTGCCAGCATTGGGCAAATGAACACTGAAGCTTTCTTT.

The rearrangement joins TRBV27 to TRBJ2-7, with 10 bases matching TRBD2. The CDR3 covers 15 residues. V was clipped by 4 bases and J by 6 bases; unmatched bases: 9. Germline CDR1 reads MNHEY; CDR2 reads SMNVEV (reference sequence). The CDR3 DNA sequence: TGTGCCAGCAGTTCAGCGGGAGGGCCTCCTGGCGAGCAGTACTTC. Protein: CASSSAGGPPGEQYF.

V and J are TRBV28 and TRBJ1-2, with a possible D match to TRBD1 (6 bases). Between the trimmed V and J ends, which lost 9 bases and 8 bases, there was a span of 19 bases. Germline loops: CDR1 MDHEN, CDR2 SYDVKM. CDR3 length: 13 amino acids. The CDR3 DNA sequence: TGTGCCAGTGAATACGAGGGGGGAAGGGGCTACACCTTC. Amino acids: CASEYEGGRGYTF.

As for this clonotype: Germline is not matched at one junction end, which may reflect a read error. The V and J genes are TRBV6-2 or TRBV6-3 and TRBJ1-1; D is uncertain. Germline-derived CDR1 and CDR2 are MNHEY and SVGEGT. CDR3 size: 15 residues. The CDR3 region is CAGSYSRVKGTEAFF. The CDR3 DNA follows: TGTGCCGGCAGTTACTCGCGGGTTAAGGGCACTGAAGCTTTCTTT.

This clonotype occurred many times. V usage is TRBV5-1 and J usage is TRBJ2-7; maybe TRBD2 (5 bases). In germline, CDR1 is SGHRS, CDR2 YFSETQ. There are 12 residues in the CDR3. Trimming took 2 bases from V and 5 from J, leaving 8 bases between them. The CDR3 DNA follows: TGCGCCAGCAGCTTTGCCGGGGACGAGCAGTACTTC. As protein: CASSFAGDEQYF. The full variable domain, rest sourced from reference TRBV5-1 and TRBJ2-7, is KAGVTQTPRYLIKTRGQQVTLSCSPISGHRSVSWYQQTPGQGLQFLFEYFSETQRNKGNFPGRFSGRQFSNSRSEMNVSTLELGDSALYLCASSFAGDEQYFGPGTRLTVT.

The table lists this clonotype with many counts. The chain employs TRBV30 and TRBJ1-1, with 8 bases identical to TRBD1. This CDR3 is 16 amino acids long. After removal of 3 bases from V and 0 bases from J, the junction contained 9 bases not matched to a gene. CDR1 and CDR2 from the germline V gene are GTSNPN and SVGIG (reference sequence). CDR3 residues: CAWRKDREPMNTEAFF. CDR3 coding DNA: TGTGCCTGGAGAAAGGACAGGGAGCCCATGAACACTGAAGCTTTCTTT.